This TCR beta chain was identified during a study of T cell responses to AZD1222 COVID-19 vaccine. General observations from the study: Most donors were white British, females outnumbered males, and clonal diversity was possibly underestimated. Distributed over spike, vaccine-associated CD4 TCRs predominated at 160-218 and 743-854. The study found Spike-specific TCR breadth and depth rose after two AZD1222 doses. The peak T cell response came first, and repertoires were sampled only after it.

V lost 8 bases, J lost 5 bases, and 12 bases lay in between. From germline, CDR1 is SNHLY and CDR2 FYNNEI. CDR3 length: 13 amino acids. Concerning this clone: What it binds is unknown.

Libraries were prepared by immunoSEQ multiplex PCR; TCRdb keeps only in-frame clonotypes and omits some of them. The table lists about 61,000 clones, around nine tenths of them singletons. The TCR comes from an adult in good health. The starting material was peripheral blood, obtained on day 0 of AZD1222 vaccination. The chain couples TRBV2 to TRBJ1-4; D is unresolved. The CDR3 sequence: CASGRSENEKLFF. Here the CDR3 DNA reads TGTGCCAGCGGGCGGTCAGAAAATGAAAAACTGTTTTTT.